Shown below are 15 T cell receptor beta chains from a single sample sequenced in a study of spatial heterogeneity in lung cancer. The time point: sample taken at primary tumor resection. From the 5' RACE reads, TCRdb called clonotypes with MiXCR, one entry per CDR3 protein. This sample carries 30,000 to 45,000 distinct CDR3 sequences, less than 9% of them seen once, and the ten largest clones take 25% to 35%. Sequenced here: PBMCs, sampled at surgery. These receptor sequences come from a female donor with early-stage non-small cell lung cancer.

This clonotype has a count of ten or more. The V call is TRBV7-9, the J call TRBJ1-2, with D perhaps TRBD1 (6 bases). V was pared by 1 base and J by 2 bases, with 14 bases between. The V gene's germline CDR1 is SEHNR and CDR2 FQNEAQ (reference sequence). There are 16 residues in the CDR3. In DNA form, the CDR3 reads TGTGCCAGCAGCTTAGTCGCAAGGAGGGGGAACTATGGCTACACCTTC. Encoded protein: CASSLVARRGNYGYTF.

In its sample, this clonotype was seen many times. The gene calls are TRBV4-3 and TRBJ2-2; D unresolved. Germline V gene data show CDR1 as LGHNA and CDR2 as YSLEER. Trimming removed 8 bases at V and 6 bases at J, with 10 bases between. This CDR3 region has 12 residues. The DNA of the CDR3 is TGCGCCAGCTCCGACCAGGCCGGGGAGCTGTTTTTT. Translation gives CASSDQAGELFF.

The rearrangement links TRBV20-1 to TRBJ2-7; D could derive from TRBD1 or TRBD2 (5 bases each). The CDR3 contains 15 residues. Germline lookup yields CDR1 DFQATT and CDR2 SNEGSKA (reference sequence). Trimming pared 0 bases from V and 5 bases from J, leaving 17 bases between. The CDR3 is CSARDSRGWGNEQYF. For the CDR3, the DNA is TGCAGTGCTAGAGACTCTCGCGGCTGGGGGAACGAGCAGTACTTC.

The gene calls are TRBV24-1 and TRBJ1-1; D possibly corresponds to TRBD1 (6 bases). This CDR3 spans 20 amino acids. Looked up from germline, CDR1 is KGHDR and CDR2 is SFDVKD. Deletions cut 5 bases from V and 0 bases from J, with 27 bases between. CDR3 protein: CATSGSGGANGGTMNTEAFF. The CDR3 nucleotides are TGTGCCACCAGTGGCTCTGGGGGGGCGAATGGAGGTACCATGAACACTGAAGCTTTCTTT.

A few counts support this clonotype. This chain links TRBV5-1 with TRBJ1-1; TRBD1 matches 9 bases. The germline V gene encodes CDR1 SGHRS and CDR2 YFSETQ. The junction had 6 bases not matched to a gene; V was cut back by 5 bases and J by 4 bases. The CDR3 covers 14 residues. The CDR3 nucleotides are TGCGCCAGCAGGAGGGACAGGGAGGGCACTGAAGCTTTCTTT. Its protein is CASRRDREGTEAFF. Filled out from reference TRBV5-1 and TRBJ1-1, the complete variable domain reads KAGVTQTPRYLIKTRGQQVTLSCSPISGHRSVSWYQQTPGQGLQFLFEYFSETQRNKGNFPGRFSGRQFSNSRSEMNVSTLELGDSALYLCASRRDREGTEAFFGQGTRLTVV.

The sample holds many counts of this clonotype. The CDR3 region is CASRFRGRRVDTQYF. The CDR3 DNA reads TGCGCCAGCCGCTTCAGGGGAAGACGGGTAGATACGCAGTATTTT. The V and J genes are TRBV23-1 and TRBJ2-3, with D possibly TRBD1 on 6 matching bases. TRBV23-1 is treated as an ORF (open reading frame) with a function not yet certain. There are 15 residues in the CDR3. Trimming stripped 8 bases from V and 5 bases from J, with 20 bases between.

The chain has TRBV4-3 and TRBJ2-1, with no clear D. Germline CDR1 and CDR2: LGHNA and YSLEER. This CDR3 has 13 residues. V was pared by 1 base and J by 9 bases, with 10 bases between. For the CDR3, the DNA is TGCGCCAGCAGCCAAGTTGGAGAGGCTGAGCAGTTCTTC. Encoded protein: CASSQVGEAEQFF.

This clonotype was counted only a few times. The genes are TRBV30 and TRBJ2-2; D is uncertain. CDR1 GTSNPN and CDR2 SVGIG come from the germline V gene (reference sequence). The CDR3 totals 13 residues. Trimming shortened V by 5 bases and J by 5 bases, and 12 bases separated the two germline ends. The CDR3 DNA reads TGTGCCTGGTCGCGTGGTGTGACCGGGGAGCTGTTTTTT. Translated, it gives CAWSRGVTGELFF.

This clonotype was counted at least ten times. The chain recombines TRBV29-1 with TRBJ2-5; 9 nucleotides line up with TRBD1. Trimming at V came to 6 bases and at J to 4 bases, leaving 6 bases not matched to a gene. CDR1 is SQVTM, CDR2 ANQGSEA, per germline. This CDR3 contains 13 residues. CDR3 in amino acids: CSVHRGRGETQYF. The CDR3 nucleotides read TGCAGCGTCCACAGGGGGCGGGGAGAGACCCAGTACTTC.

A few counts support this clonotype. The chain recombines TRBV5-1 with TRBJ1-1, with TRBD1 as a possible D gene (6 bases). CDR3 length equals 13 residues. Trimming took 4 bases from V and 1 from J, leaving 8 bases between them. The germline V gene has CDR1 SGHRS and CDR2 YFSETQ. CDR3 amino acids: CASSGGQNTEAFF. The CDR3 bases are TGCGCCAGCAGCGGGGGACAGAACACTGAAGCTTTCTTT.

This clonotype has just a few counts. CDR3 DNA: TGTGCCAATAGAGGGTGGGAGACCCAGTACTTC. This gives the protein CANRGWETQYF. The genes are TRBV6-2 or TRBV6-3 and TRBJ2-5; D is possibly TRBD2 (5 bases). Between the trimmed V and J ends, which lost 10 bases and 5 bases, there was a span of 11 bases. The V gene's germline CDR1 is MNHEY and CDR2 SVGEGT. This CDR3 comprises 11 residues.

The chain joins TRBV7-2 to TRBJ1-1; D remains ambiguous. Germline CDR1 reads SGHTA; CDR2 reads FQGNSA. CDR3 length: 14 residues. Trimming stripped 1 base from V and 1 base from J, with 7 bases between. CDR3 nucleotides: TGTGCCAGCAGCTTAGTTTTCAGGAACACTGAAGCTTTCTTT. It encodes CASSLVFRNTEAFF.

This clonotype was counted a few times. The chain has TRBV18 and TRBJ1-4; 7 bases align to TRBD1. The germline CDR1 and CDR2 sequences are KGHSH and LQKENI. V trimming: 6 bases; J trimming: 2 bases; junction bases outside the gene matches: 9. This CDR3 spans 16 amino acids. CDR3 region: CASSQLQGSTNEKLFF. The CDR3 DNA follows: TGTGCCAGCTCCCAGTTACAGGGGTCCACTAATGAAAAACTGTTTTTT.

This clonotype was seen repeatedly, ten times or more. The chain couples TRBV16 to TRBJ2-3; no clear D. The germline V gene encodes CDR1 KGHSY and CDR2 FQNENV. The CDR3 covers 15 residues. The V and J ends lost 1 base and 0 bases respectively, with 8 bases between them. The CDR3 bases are TGTGCCAGCAGCCAATTATCCCTGAGCACAGATACGCAGTATTTT. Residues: CASSQLSLSTDTQYF.

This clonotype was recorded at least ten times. The CDR3 spells CAWMWGGGYEQYF. CDR3 bases: TGTGCCTGGATGTGGGGAGGTGGCTACGAGCAGTACTTC. The chain joins TRBV30 to TRBJ2-7; a possible D gene is TRBD2 (6 bases). Germline CDR1 reads GTSNPN; CDR2 reads SVGIG (reference sequence). V shed 4 bases and J shed 3 bases, with 13 bases lying between them. The CDR3 runs to 13 residues.